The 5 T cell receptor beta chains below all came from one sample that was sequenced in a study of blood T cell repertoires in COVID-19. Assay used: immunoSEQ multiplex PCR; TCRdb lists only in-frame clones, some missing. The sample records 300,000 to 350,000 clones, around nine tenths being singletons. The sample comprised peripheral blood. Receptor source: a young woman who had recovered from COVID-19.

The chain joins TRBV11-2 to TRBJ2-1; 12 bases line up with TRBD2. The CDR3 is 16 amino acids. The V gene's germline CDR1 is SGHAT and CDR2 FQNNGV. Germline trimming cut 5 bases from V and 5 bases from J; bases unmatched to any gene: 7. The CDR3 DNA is TGTGCCAGCAGCCCCCCTAGCGGGAGGGCCGACAATGAGCAGTTCTTC. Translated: CASSPPSGRADNEQFF.

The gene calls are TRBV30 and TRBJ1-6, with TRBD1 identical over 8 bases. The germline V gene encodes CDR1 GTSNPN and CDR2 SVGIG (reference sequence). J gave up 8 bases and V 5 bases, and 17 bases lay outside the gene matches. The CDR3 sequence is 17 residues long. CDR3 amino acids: CAWVPGQVVLADSPLHF. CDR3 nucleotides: TGTGCCTGGGTCCCGGGACAGGTAGTATTGGCGGATTCACCCCTCCACTTT. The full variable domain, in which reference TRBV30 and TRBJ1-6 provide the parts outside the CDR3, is SQTIHQWPATLVQPVGSPLSLECTVEGTSNPNLYWYRQAAGRGLQLLFYSVGIGQISSEVPQNLSASRPQDRQFILSSKKLLLSDSGFYLCAWVPGQVVLADSPLHFGNGTRLTVT.

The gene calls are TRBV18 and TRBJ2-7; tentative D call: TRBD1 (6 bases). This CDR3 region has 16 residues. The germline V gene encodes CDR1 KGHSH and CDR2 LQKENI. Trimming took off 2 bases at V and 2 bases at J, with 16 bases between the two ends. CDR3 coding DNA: TGTGCCAGCTCACCAACAGGGATAGGGAAGGCCTACGAGCAGTACGTC. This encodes CASSPTGIGKAYEQYV.

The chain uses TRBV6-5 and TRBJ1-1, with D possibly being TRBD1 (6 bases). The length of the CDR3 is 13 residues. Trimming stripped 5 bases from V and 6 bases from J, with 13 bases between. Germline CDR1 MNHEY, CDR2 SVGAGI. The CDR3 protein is CASSQRGSPEAFF. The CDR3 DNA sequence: TGTGCCAGCAGTCAGAGGGGGAGTCCTGAAGCTTTCTTT.

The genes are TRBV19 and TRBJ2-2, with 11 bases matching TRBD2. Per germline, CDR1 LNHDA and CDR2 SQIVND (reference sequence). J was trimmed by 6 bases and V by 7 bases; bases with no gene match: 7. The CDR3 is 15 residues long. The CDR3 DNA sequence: TGTGCCAGTACCCCCATAGCGGGAGGGGCCGGGGAGCTGTTTTTT. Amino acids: CASTPIAGGAGELFF.